There are many counts of the clone carrying this TCR beta chain. The entry originates in a study of metastatic and nonmetastatic thyroid tumors. The CDR3 has 12 residues. V lost 1 base and J lost 8, with 8 bases in between. CDR1 is LGHDT and CDR2 is YNNKEL in the germline V gene (reference sequence). Treatment of any kind had been given to no patient before thyroid surgery. Using MiXCR, TCRdb reanalyzed the PCR reads. The sample shows 31,000 or so clones, 17% of them seen only once. The TCR sequence derives from a female donor with papillary thyroid cancer or a benign thyroid nodule (not recorded which). Some clones in this sample may be carry-over from other donors' samples. The chain links TRBV3-1 to TRBJ1-2; D is undetermined. Material: blood. CDR3 in amino acids: CASSQVGEGYTF. CDR3 sequence (DNA): TGTGCCAGCAGCCAAGTCGGGGAGGGCTACACCTTC.